The 30 T cell receptor beta chains below all came from one sample that was sequenced in a study of long-term antiretroviral therapy in people with HIV. The authors ran the immunoSEQ assay, v3.0, at survey level. TCRdb's copy holds only in-frame clones and misses some; the assay was immunoSEQ multiplex PCR. The table has around 30,000 clones, 85% to 90% seen once. The input for sequencing was unsorted PBMCs, taken 0.5 years after starting antiretroviral therapy. The receptors were sampled from a woman aged 18-29 years with HIV.

The sample holds one count of this clone. The rearrangement uses TRBV6-6 and TRBJ1-4; 7 bases match TRBD1. This CDR3 region has 14 residues. The V and J ends lost 7 bases and 8 bases, in that order; junction bases with no gene match: 10. Per the germline V gene, CDR1 is MNHNY and CDR2 is SVGAGI (reference sequence). DNA for the CDR3: TGTGCCAGCAAGGTAGACAGGGTGAGAGAAAAACTGTTTTTT. It translates to CASKVDRVREKLFF.

The genes are TRBV7-9 and TRBJ2-1, with D hard to call. This CDR3 comprises 13 residues. Germline V gene sequence: CDR1 SEHNR, CDR2 FQNEAQ (reference sequence). Trimming stripped 5 bases from V and 6 bases from J, with 11 bases between. The CDR3 region is CASSLRLVNEQFF. For the CDR3, the DNA is TGTGCCAGCAGCCTAAGGCTAGTCAATGAGCAGTTCTTC.

The rearrangement links TRBV7-2 to TRBJ2-7; the D gene is possibly TRBD2 (7 bases). The ends were cut back, 4 bases at V and 4 bases at J, with 20 bases in the middle. This CDR3 has 16 amino acids. Germline V gene sequence: CDR1 SGHTA, CDR2 FQGNSA. CDR3 loop: CASSSPRGAGRYEQYF. CDR3 bases: TGTGCCAGCAGCTCGCCCCGGGGGGCGGGAAGGTACGAGCAGTACTTC.

The V gene is TRBV4-1, the J gene TRBJ2-2, with 8 nucleotides matching TRBD2. Trimming at V came to 0 bases and at J to 4 bases, leaving 10 bases not matched to a gene. This CDR3 is built from 18 residues. The germline gives CDR1 MGHRA, CDR2 YSYEKL. DNA of the CDR3: TGCGCCAGCAGCCAAGATGCCAGCGGGAGTCTGGGCACCGGGGAGCTGTTTTTT. It yields the protein CASSQDASGSLGTGELFF.

V and J are TRBV9 and TRBJ2-2; D gene ambiguous. Trimming cost V 0 bases and J 0 bases, with 6 bases left between them. The germline V gene encodes CDR1 SGDLS and CDR2 YYNGEE. The CDR3 has 15 amino acids. CDR3 sequence: CASSVGSPNTGELFF. The DNA of the CDR3 is TGTGCCAGCAGCGTAGGGAGTCCGAACACCGGGGAGCTGTTTTTT.

The J gene is TRBJ1-1, the V gene TRBV29-1, with 8 bases that match TRBD1. Per the germline V gene, CDR1 is SQVTM and CDR2 is ANQGSEA. V dropped 6 bases and J dropped 4; count of bases not matched to a gene: 10. The CDR3 consists of 14 residues. The DNA of the CDR3 is TGCAGCGTCCACCTGCAGGGGGCGCCCACTGAAGCTTTCTTT. Amino acid sequence: CSVHLQGAPTEAFF.

This chain uses TRBV5-8 with TRBJ2-1, with TRBD2 matching 11 bases. V shed 4 bases and J 2 bases; nucleotides not matched to a gene: 11. This CDR3 comprises 18 residues. Germline-derived CDR1 and CDR2 are SGHTS and YDEGEE. The CDR3, as DNA: TGTGCCAGCAGCCCGGTGATGGGACTAGCGGCCCCCTACAATGAGCAGTTCTTC. This encodes CASSPVMGLAAPYNEQFF.

The chain carries TRBV7-2 and TRBJ1-1; D might be TRBD1 (6 bases). V was clipped by 1 base and J by 0 bases, with 15 bases between them. The CDR3 is 17 amino acids. From germline, CDR1 is SGHTA and CDR2 FQGNSA. The CDR3 sequence is CASSLVPLDRMNTEAFF. DNA of the CDR3: TGTGCCAGCAGCTTAGTCCCCCTGGACAGAATGAACACTGAAGCTTTCTTT.

This clone occurred a few times. DNA of the CDR3: TGTGCCACCAGCGGGAGACGGGACGGTTACACAGATACGCAGTATTTT. Its protein product is CATSGRRDGYTDTQYF. The chain links TRBV15 to TRBJ2-3; D assignment may be TRBD1 or TRBD2 (5 bases each). The CDR3 runs to 16 residues. From germline, CDR1 is LNHNV and CDR2 YYDKDF (reference sequence). Between the trimmed V and J ends, which lost 5 bases and 2 bases, there was a span of 17 bases.

The chain carries TRBV7-9 and TRBJ2-7; TRBD2 might be the D (6 bases). Germline values: CDR1 SEHNR, CDR2 FQNEAQ (reference sequence). This CDR3 has 16 residues. Trimming removed 3 bases from V and 0 bases from J, with 15 bases in between. Here the CDR3 reads CASSFLGGRSSYEQYF. CDR3 DNA sequence: TGTGCCAGCAGCTTTCTGGGGGGACGGAGCTCCTACGAGCAGTACTTC.

The V and J genes are TRBV27 and TRBJ2-1; D gene unclear. The CDR3 has 13 amino acids. Trimming took off 6 bases at V and 0 bases at J, with 6 bases between the two ends. Germline assignment: CDR1 MNHEY and CDR2 SMNVEV (reference sequence). This chain's CDR3 is CASRPGSYNEQFF. In nucleotides, the CDR3 is TGTGCCAGCAGACCGGGCTCCTACAATGAGCAGTTCTTC.

This sequence joins TRBV27 and TRBJ2-7, with 9 bases matching TRBD1. This CDR3 contains 15 residues. J was trimmed by 5 bases and V by 4 bases; bases with no gene match: 9. Per germline, CDR1 MNHEY and CDR2 SMNVEV (reference sequence). The CDR3, as DNA: TGTGCCAGCAGTTGGGGACAGGGTCTAAACAACGAGCAGTACTTC. As protein: CASSWGQGLNNEQYF.

The chain uses TRBV28 and TRBJ1-2; D perhaps matches TRBD1 (5 bases). V was clipped by 6 bases and J by 2 bases, with 16 bases between them. The CDR3 loop spans 15 amino acids. Per the germline V gene, CDR1 is MDHEN and CDR2 is SYDVKM. The chain's CDR3 is CASSKGRGGNYGYTF. The CDR3 DNA is TGTGCCAGCAGCAAGGGACGGGGCGGAAACTATGGCTACACCTTC.

The chain recombines TRBV6-5 with TRBJ1-2; a possible D gene is TRBD1 (5 bases). The length of the CDR3 is 14 residues. The V and J ends lost 2 bases and 4 bases respectively, with 11 bases between them. The V gene's germline CDR1 is MNHEY and CDR2 SVGAGI. CDR3 in amino acids: CASSYPAGPYGYTF. The CDR3 coding sequence is TGTGCCAGCAGTTACCCCGCAGGGCCCTATGGCTACACCTTC.

The gene calls are TRBV5-4 and TRBJ1-1; a possible D gene is TRBD1 (6 bases). The CDR3 covers 17 residues. From germline, CDR1 is SGHNT and CDR2 YYREEE (reference sequence). V dropped 5 bases and J dropped 1 base, with 21 bases sitting between them. The CDR3 loop reads CASRGEGVVLGNTEAFF. DNA of the CDR3: TGTGCCAGCAGGGGGGAGGGGGTGGTTCTTGGGAACACTGAAGCTTTCTTT.

The rearrangement uses TRBV27 and TRBJ2-7; D remains ambiguous. Germline V gene sequence: CDR1 MNHEY, CDR2 SMNVEV (reference sequence). The CDR3 has 22 amino acids. The V end lost 4 bases, the J end lost 2 bases, and 36 bases lay between the germline ends. The CDR3 coding sequence is TGTGCCAGCAGTTCCCGCCGCGCCGGCACTTCGCAGGCCAGGCTTTTAGCCTACGAGCAGTACTTC. Translated, it gives CASSSRRAGTSQARLLAYEQYF.

This chain uses TRBV5-6 with TRBJ1-2, with D unclear. CDR3 length: 15 amino acids. V gave up 7 bases and J gave up 2 bases, with 18 bases separating them. Per the germline V gene, CDR1 is SGHDT and CDR2 is YYEEEE. CDR3 coding DNA: TGTGCCAGCCAGCCTCGTACGAGGCAGAACTATGGCTACACCTTC. The encoded protein is CASQPRTRQNYGYTF. Looking up the rest from reference TRBV5-6 and TRBJ1-2 gives the full variable domain: DAGVTQSPTHLIKTRGQQVTLRCSPKSGHDTVSWYQQALGQGPQFIFQYYEEEERQRGNFPDRFSGHQFPNYSSELNVNALLLGDSALYLCASQPRTRQNYGYTFGSGTRLTVV.

The chain links TRBV18 to TRBJ2-2; 12 bases map to TRBD2. The V segment lost 2 bases and the J segment 7 bases; nucleotides outside the gene matches: 5. Germline values: CDR1 KGHSH, CDR2 LQKENI. The CDR3 totals 16 residues. The DNA for the CDR3 is TGTGCCAGCTCACCATGGACTAGCGGGACCGGCGGGGAGCTGTTTTTT. Encoded protein: CASSPWTSGTGGELFF.

The V gene is TRBV6-6, the J gene TRBJ1-4, with TRBD1 as a possible D gene (6 bases). Trimming removed 3 bases at V and 6 bases at J, with 11 bases between. This CDR3 contains 14 residues. Germline values: CDR1 MNHNY, CDR2 SVGAGI (reference sequence). CDR3 loop: CASSYQGSDEKLFF. DNA for the CDR3: TGTGCCAGCAGTTATCAGGGGTCCGATGAAAAACTGTTTTTT.

This clone showed up just once. This sequence joins TRBV19 and TRBJ2-7; 11 positions agree with TRBD2. V shed 6 bases and J 7 bases; nucleotides not matched to a gene: 14. Germline V gives CDR1 LNHDA, CDR2 SQIVND (reference sequence). The CDR3 runs to 16 residues. The CDR3 sequence: CASSTSGSSQMGEQYF. The CDR3 nucleotides are TGTGCCAGTAGCACTAGCGGGAGTAGCCAGATGGGGGAGCAGTACTTC. Based on the CDR3 plus reference TRBV19 and TRBJ2-7, the full variable domain is DGGITQSPKYLFRKEGQNVTLSCEQNLNHDAMYWYRQDPGQGLRLIYYSQIVNDFQKGDIAEGYSVSREKKESFPLTVTSAQKNPTAFYLCASSTSGSSQMGEQYFGPGTRLTVT.

This clone appeared a few times. The gene calls are TRBV6-6 and TRBJ2-1, with TRBD2 identical over 9 bases. The CDR3 is 15 residues long. The germline V gene encodes CDR1 MNHNY and CDR2 SVGAGI (reference sequence). Trimming at V came to 0 bases and at J to 8 bases, leaving 5 bases not matched to a gene. The CDR3 here is CASSYSLASGDEQFF. Here the CDR3 DNA reads TGTGCCAGCAGTTACTCGTTAGCTAGCGGGGATGAGCAGTTCTTC.

The rearrangement uses TRBV5-6 and TRBJ1-2; 10 bases map to TRBD1. V shed 4 bases, J shed 8 bases, and the junction held 8 bases outside the gene matches. In germline, CDR1 is SGHDT, CDR2 YYEEEE. This CDR3 comprises 14 residues. In nucleotides, the CDR3 is TGTGCCAGCAGCGAGGGACAGGGGTTAGGGGGCTACACCTTC. As protein: CASSEGQGLGGYTF.

This chain connects TRBV7-2 to TRBJ1-2; 7 nucleotides line up with TRBD1. This CDR3 is 17 amino acids long. From germline, CDR1 is SGHTA and CDR2 FQGNSA. V shed 6 bases, J shed 1 base, and the junction held 14 bases outside the gene matches. The CDR3 bases are TGTGCCAGCAGTCCCCGAGGACAGGATATACTTAACTATGGCTACACCTTC. Protein product: CASSPRGQDILNYGYTF.

CDR3 DNA sequence: TGCGCCAGCAGCTTGAACAGCGCGAACACTGAAGCTTTCTTT. Amino acids: CASSLNSANTEAFF. The rearrangement uses TRBV5-1 and TRBJ1-1; D ambiguous. The CDR3 loop spans 14 amino acids. Deletions cut 1 base from V and 1 base from J, with 8 bases between. The V gene's germline CDR1 is SGHRS and CDR2 YFSETQ.

This clone showed up just a few times. This sequence joins TRBV10-3 and TRBJ1-6, with a tentative D call TRBD1 (6 bases). The CDR3 contains 18 residues. Trimming removed 1 base from V and 0 bases from J, with 13 bases in between. Germline V gene sequence: CDR1 ENHRY, CDR2 SYGVKD. DNA for the CDR3: TGTGCCATCAGTGAGTTTACAGGGAGTCGCTCCTATAATTCACCCCTCCACTTT. This translates into CAISEFTGSRSYNSPLHF.

This chain links TRBV27 with TRBJ2-1; the D gene is possibly TRBD1 (6 bases). CDR3 length: 13 residues. V was pared by 7 bases and J by 2 bases, with 9 bases between. Germline V gene sequence: CDR1 MNHEY, CDR2 SMNVEV (reference sequence). For the CDR3, the DNA is TGTGCCAGCACCGGGGACACCTACAATGAGCAGTTCTTC. It codes for CASTGDTYNEQFF.

The chain links TRBV5-1 to TRBJ2-7; either TRBD1 or TRBD2 may supply D (6 bases each). The CDR3 is made up of 17 amino acids. Trimming stripped 0 bases from V and 1 base from J, with 17 bases between. Germline values: CDR1 SGHRS, CDR2 YFSETQ. The CDR3 DNA follows: TGCGCCAGCAGCTTGGGTGGTGGCGGGACAACTTCCTACGAGCAGTACTTC. The encoded protein is CASSLGGGGTTSYEQYF.

The chain links TRBV7-2 to TRBJ1-2; a weak D match, TRBD1 (6 bases). Trimming took off 2 bases at V and 6 bases at J, with 16 bases between the two ends. CDR1 is SGHTA, CDR2 FQGNSA, per germline. The CDR3 sequence is 15 residues long. DNA for the CDR3: TGTGCCAGCAGCTTAACGCACAGGGTCACGGATGGCTACACCTTC. Encoded protein: CASSLTHRVTDGYTF.

The chain couples TRBV5-1 to TRBJ2-1, with TRBD2 matching 7 bases. V trimming: 4 bases; J trimming: 4 bases; junction bases outside the gene matches: 17. The CDR3 contains 18 residues. CDR1 SGHRS and CDR2 YFSETQ come from the germline V gene. The CDR3 loop is CASSLRLAENFMYNEQFF. The CDR3 coding sequence is TGCGCCAGCAGCCTCCGCCTAGCGGAGAACTTCATGTACAATGAGCAGTTCTTC.

The chain carries TRBV4-1 and TRBJ2-7, with 9 bases identical to TRBD2. V lost 4 bases, J lost 0 bases, and 4 bases stayed unmatched. This CDR3 contains 15 residues. Germline V CDR1 and CDR2: MGHRA, YSYEKL. CDR3 DNA: TGCGCCAGCAGCCCTCCGACTAGCGGCTCCTACGAGCAGTACTTC. This codes for CASSPPTSGSYEQYF.